A selection of T cell receptor beta chains follows, all from one sample in a study of blood T cell repertoires in COVID-19. TCRdb's table, derived via immunoSEQ multiplex PCR, lists solely in-frame clones and lacks some. The top ten clones hold roughly 5.3% of a sample with some 320,000 clones, 70% to 90% of them seen once. Specimen: PBMCs or T cells enriched from blood (not recorded which). Receptors were obtained from a woman in her 30s who had recovered from COVID-19. The CDR3 runs from the conserved cysteine through the conserved F or W. A D gene is named only where the DNA matches it firmly. For some rows the clone size is stated as once, few or many, or as a class when expanded; others skip it.

j_gene: TRBJ1-1; abundance: .; v_gene: TRBV12-5; d_gene: .; len: 21; CDR3aa: CASGFVSYDQAGRRRNTEAFF; CDR3nt: TGTGCTAGTGGTTTTGTGTCCTACGACCAGGCAGGGAGGCGGAGGAACACTGAAGCTTTCTTT
j_gene: TRBJ2-3; abundance: .; v_gene: TRBV6-2/TRBV6-3; d_gene: TRBD1; len: 15; CDR3aa: CASSTQGRSTDTQYF; CDR3nt: TGTGCCAGCAGCACACAGGGGAGAAGTACAGATACGCAGTATTTT
j_gene: TRBJ1-2; abundance: .; v_gene: TRBV14; d_gene: .; len: 15; CDR3aa: CASSNRGGANYGYTF; CDR3nt: TGTGCCAGCAGCAACAGAGGAGGAGCTAACTATGGCTACACCTTC
j_gene: TRBJ2-3; abundance: .; v_gene: TRBV7-2; d_gene: .; len: 18; CDR3aa: CASSLVPGGGLSTDTQYF; CDR3nt: TGTGCCAGCAGCTTAGTACCGGGGGGCGGATTAAGCACAGATACGCAGTATTTT
j_gene: TRBJ1-2; abundance: .; v_gene: TRBV12-5; d_gene: TRBD1; len: 17; CDR3aa: CASGLDSGTGGFDGYTF; CDR3nt: TGTGCTAGTGGTTTGGACTCGGGGACAGGGGGCTTTGATGGCTACACCTTC
j_gene: TRBJ2-3; abundance: .; v_gene: TRBV7-9; d_gene: .; len: 18; CDR3aa: CASSASSWGHPRSDTQYF; CDR3nt: TGTGCCAGCAGCGCTAGTTCGTGGGGACACCCCAGGTCGGATACGCAGTATTTT
j_gene: TRBJ2-3; abundance: .; v_gene: TRBV4-2; d_gene: .; len: 15; CDR3aa: CASSQGLRARGTQYF; CDR3nt: TGTGCCAGCAGCCAAGGCTTGAGAGCCCGGGGTACGCAGTATTTT
j_gene: TRBJ2-1; abundance: .; v_gene: TRBV5-5; d_gene: .; len: 18; CDR3aa: CASSPIEGGVSSYNEQFF; CDR3nt: TGTGCCAGCAGCCCGATTGAGGGCGGGGTCAGCTCCTACAATGAGCAGTTCTTC
j_gene: TRBJ2-1; abundance: .; v_gene: TRBV6-1; d_gene: .; len: 15; CDR3aa: CASSETSSSGSEQFF; CDR3nt: TGTGCCAGCAGTGAGACCAGTTCTTCAGGTAGTGAGCAGTTCTTC
j_gene: TRBJ1-2; abundance: .; v_gene: TRBV6-5; d_gene: TRBD1; len: 11; CDR3aa: CASTWDRDPTF; CDR3nt: TGTGCCAGCACCTGGGACAGGGACCCTACCTTC
j_gene: TRBJ1-2; abundance: .; v_gene: TRBV4-1; d_gene: .; len: 15; CDR3aa: CASSQRDHREKGYTF; CDR3nt: TGCGCCAGCAGCCAGCGGGACCATCGGGAGAAAGGCTACACCTTC
j_gene: TRBJ2-5; abundance: .; v_gene: TRBV11-3; d_gene: TRBD2; len: 18; CDR3aa: CASSLGDRLGLAEETQYF; CDR3nt: TGTGCCAGCAGCTTAGGGGACCGACTTGGGCTAGCGGAAGAGACCCAGTACTTC
j_gene: TRBJ1-1; abundance: .; v_gene: TRBV6-7; d_gene: TRBD1; len: 15; CDR3aa: CASSRRRGPNTEAFF; CDR3nt: TGTGCCAGCAGCCGCCGCAGGGGGCCGAACACTGAAGCTTTCTTT
j_gene: TRBJ1-1; abundance: .; v_gene: TRBV20-1; d_gene: .; len: 13; CDR3aa: CSASEARYTEAFF; CDR3nt: TGCAGTGCTAGTGAGGCCAGATACACTGAAGCTTTCTTT
j_gene: TRBJ2-7; abundance: .; v_gene: TRBV7-9; d_gene: .; len: 14; CDR3aa: CASSRGLDLNEQYF; CDR3nt: TGTGCCAGCAGTCGAGGACTGGACTTAAACGAGCAGTACTTC
j_gene: TRBJ2-3; abundance: .; v_gene: TRBV9; d_gene: .; len: 14; CDR3aa: CASSVGGAADTQYF; CDR3nt: TGTGCCAGCAGCGTAGGCGGGGCGGCAGATACGCAGTATTTT
j_gene: TRBJ1-1; abundance: .; v_gene: TRBV18; d_gene: TRBD1; len: 14; CDR3aa: CASSPDRGVTEAFF; CDR3nt: TGTGCCAGCTCACCAGACAGGGGAGTTACTGAAGCTTTCTTT
j_gene: TRBJ1-1; abundance: .; v_gene: TRBV7-9; d_gene: TRBD1; len: 13; CDR3aa: CASSRQGPTEAFF; CDR3nt: TGTGCCAGCAGCCGACAGGGACCCACTGAAGCTTTCTTT
j_gene: TRBJ1-6; abundance: .; v_gene: TRBV6-6; d_gene: .; len: 15; CDR3aa: CASSYATGVNSPLHF; CDR3nt: TGTGCCAGCAGTTACGCGACAGGAGTTAATTCACCCCTCCACTTT
j_gene: TRBJ1-2; abundance: .; v_gene: TRBV5-4; d_gene: .; len: 14; CDR3aa: CASSQETANYGYTF; CDR3nt: TGTGCCAGCAGCCAGGAGACAGCCAACTATGGCTACACCTTC
j_gene: TRBJ1-2; abundance: few; v_gene: TRBV4-1; d_gene: TRBD1; len: 15; CDR3aa: CASSQRDRGTYGYTF; CDR3nt: TGCGCCAGCAGCCAACGGGACAGGGGAACCTATGGCTACACCTTC
j_gene: TRBJ1-2; abundance: .; v_gene: TRBV6-1; d_gene: .; len: 15; CDR3aa: CASSERHAVSYGYTF; CDR3nt: TGTGCCAGCAGTGAGAGACACGCAGTTAGCTATGGCTACACCTTC
j_gene: TRBJ1-2; abundance: .; v_gene: TRBV6-5; d_gene: TRBD1; len: 13; CDR3aa: CASSRGTGYGYTF; CDR3nt: TGTGCCAGCAGCCGCGGGACAGGGTATGGCTACACCTTC